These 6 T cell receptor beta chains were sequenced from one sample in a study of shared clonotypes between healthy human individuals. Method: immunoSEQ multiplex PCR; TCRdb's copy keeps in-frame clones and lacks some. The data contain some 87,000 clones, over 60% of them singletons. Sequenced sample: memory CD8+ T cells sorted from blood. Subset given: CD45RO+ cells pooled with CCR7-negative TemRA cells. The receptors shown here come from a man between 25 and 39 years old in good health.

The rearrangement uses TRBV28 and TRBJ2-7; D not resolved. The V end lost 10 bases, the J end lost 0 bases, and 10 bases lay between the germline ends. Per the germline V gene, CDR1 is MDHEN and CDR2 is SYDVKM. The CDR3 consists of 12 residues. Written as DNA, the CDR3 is TGTGCCACAGCAGCGAGCTCCTACGAGCAGTACTTC. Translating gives CATAASSYEQYF.

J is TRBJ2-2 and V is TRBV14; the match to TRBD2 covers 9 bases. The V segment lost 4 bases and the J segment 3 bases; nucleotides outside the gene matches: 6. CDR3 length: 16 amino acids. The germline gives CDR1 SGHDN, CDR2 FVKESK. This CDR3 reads CASSLAGVAYTGELFF. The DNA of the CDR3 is TGTGCCAGCAGCCTAGCGGGAGTGGCGTACACCGGGGAGCTGTTTTTT.

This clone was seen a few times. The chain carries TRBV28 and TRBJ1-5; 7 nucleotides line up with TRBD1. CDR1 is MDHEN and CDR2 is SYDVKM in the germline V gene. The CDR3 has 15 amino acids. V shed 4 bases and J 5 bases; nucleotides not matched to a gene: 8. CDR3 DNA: TGTGCCAGCAGTTCGCGACAGGGTTGGGATCAGCCCCAGCATTTT. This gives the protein CASSSRQGWDQPQHF.

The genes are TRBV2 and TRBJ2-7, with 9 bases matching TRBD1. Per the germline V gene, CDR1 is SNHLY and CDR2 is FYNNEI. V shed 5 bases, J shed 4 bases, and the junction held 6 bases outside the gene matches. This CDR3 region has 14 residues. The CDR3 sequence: CASSWTGERYEQYF. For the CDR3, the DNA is TGTGCCAGCAGTTGGACAGGGGAAAGGTACGAGCAGTACTTC. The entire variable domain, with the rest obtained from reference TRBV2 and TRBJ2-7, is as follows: EPEVTQTPSHQVTQMGQEVILRCVPISNHLYFYWYRQILGQKVEFLVSFYNNEISEKSEIFDDQFSVERPDGSNFTLKIRSTKLEDSAMYFCASSWTGERYEQYFGPGTRLTVT.

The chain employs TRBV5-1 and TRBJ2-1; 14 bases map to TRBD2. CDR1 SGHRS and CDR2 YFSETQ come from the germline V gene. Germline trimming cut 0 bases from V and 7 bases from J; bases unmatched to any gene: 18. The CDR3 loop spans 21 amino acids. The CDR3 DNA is TGCGCCAGCAGCTTGGTATTTGGGACAGGGGGACTAGCGGGAGAAGAGAATGAGCAGTTCTTC. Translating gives CASSLVFGTGGLAGEENEQFF.

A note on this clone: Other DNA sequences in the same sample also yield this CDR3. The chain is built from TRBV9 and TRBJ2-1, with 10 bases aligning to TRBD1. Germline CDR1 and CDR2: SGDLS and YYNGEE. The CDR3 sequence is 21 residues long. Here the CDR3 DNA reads TGTGCAGAGAACCGGGACAGGGGACATAGCGGGGAAGTCCACTCCTACAATGAGCAGTTCTTC. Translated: CAENRDRGHSGEVHSYNEQFF.